These 2 T cell receptor beta chains came from one sample sequenced in a study of CD8 T cells in Susac syndrome. RNA totalling roughly 0.45 to 1 ug underwent reverse transcription with random hexamers. TCRdb re-derived calls from the immunoSEQ multiplex PCR reads in MiXCR, one entry per CDR3 protein. This sample has roughly 120,000 distinct CDR3 sequences; less than 97% occur once, and the top ten carry roughly 0.096%. Specimen: CD4+ T cells from PBMCs. Source of these receptors: a human donor in good health.

Here the CDR3 DNA reads TGTGCCAGCAGCCAGGCGGGCGGGAACACTGAAGCTTTCTTT. Residues: CASSQAGGNTEAFF. The rearrangement joins TRBV25-1 to TRBJ1-1; D unresolved. The ends were cut back, 6 bases at V and 1 base at J, with 12 bases in the middle. Germline-derived CDR1 and CDR2 are MGHDK and SYGVNS. This CDR3 is built from 14 residues.

The chain employs TRBV3-1 and TRBJ2-7; the D call may be TRBD1 or TRBD2 (5 bases each). Trimming pared 5 bases from V and 4 bases from J, leaving 15 bases between. The CDR3 length is 14 residues. Germline CDR1 and CDR2: LGHDT and YNNKEL (reference sequence). CDR3 region: CASSGRTGRYEQYF. The CDR3 DNA is TGTGCCAGCAGCGGACGGACGGGACGGTACGAGCAGTACTTC.